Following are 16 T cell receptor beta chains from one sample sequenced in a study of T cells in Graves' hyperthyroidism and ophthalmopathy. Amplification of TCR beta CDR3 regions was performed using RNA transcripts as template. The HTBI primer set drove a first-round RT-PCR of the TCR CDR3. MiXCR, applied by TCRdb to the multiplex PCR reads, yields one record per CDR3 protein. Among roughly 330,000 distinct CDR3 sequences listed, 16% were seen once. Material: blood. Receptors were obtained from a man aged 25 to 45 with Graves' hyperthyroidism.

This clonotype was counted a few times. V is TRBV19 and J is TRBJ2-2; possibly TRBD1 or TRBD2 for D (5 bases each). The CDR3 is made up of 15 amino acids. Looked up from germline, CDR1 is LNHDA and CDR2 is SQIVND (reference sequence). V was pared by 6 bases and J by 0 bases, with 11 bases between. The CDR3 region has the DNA TGTGCCAGTAGCAGGGACGTCACGAACACCGGGGAGCTGTTTTTT. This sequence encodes CASSRDVTNTGELFF.

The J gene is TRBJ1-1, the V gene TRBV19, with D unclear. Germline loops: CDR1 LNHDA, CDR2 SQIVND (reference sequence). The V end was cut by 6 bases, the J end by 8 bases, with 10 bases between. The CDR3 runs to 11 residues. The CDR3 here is CASSWRQEAFF. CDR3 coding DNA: TGTGCCAGTAGCTGGAGACAAGAAGCTTTCTTT.

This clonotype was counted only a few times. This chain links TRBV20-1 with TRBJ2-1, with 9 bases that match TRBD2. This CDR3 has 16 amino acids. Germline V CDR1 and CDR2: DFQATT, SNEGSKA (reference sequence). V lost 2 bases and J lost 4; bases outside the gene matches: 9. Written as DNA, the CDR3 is TGCAGTGCTAGAAAACAGCGGGAGGCCCGATACAATGAGCAGTTCTTC. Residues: CSARKQREARYNEQFF.

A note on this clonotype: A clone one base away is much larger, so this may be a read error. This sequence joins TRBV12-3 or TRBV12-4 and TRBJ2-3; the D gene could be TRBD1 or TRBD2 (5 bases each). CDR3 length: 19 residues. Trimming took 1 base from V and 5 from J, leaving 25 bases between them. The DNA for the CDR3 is TGTGCCAGCAGTTTAGAATCGCTCCCAGGGACCCGTATTGGAGATACGCAGTATTTT. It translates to CASSLESLPGTRIGDTQYF.

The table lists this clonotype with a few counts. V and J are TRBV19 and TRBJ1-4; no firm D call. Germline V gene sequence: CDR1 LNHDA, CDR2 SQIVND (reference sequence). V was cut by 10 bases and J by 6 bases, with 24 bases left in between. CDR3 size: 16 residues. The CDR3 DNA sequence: TGTGCCACCTCCCCCCCGGGAGAGTCGCTTTATGAAAAACTGTTTTTT. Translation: CATSPPGESLYEKLFF.

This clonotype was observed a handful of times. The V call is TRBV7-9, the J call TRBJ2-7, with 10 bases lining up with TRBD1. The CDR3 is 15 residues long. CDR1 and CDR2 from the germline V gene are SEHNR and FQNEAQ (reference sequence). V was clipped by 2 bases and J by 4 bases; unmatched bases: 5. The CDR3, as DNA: TGTGCCAGCAGCTTACCGGGACAGGGGATTTACGAGCAGTACTTC. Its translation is CASSLPGQGIYEQYF.

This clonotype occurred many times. The chain's CDR3 is CASSPRGETEAFF. CDR3 nucleotides: TGTGCCAGCAGCCCGAGAGGGGAGACTGAAGCTTTCTTT. This chain connects TRBV7-2 to TRBJ1-1, with D possibly TRBD1 on 5 matching bases. The V end was cut by 5 bases, the J end by 5 bases, with 12 bases between. Per the germline V gene, CDR1 is SGHTA and CDR2 is FQGNSA. CDR3 length: 13 amino acids.

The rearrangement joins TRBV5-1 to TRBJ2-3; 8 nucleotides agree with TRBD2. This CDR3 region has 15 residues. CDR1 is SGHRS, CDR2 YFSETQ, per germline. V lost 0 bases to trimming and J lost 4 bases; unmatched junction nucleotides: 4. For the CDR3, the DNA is TGCGCCAGCAGCTTGGCGGGGACTAGTCCAGATACGCAGTATTTT. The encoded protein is CASSLAGTSPDTQYF. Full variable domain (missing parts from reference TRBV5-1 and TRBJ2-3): KAGVTQTPRYLIKTRGQQVTLSCSPISGHRSVSWYQQTPGQGLQFLFEYFSETQRNKGNFPGRFSGRQFSNSRSEMNVSTLELGDSALYLCASSLAGTSPDTQYFGPGTRLTVL.

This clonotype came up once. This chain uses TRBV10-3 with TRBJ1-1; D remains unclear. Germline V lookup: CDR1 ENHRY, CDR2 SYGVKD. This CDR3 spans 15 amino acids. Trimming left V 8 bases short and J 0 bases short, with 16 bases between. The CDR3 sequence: CAIGRNPEVNTEAFF. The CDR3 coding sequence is TGTGCCATCGGCAGAAATCCCGAGGTGAACACTGAAGCTTTCTTT.

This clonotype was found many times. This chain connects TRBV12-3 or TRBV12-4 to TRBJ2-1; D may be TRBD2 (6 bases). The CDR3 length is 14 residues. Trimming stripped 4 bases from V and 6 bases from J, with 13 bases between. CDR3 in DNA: TGTGCCAGCAGTTCGCAACGGGACTCCAATGAGCAGTTCTTC. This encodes CASSSQRDSNEQFF.

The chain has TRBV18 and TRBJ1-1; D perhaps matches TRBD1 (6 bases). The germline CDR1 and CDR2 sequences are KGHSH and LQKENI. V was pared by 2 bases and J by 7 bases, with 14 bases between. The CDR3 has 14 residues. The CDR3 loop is CASSPGRGHLEAFF. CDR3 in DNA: TGTGCCAGCTCACCAGGGCGGGGACACCTTGAAGCTTTCTTT.

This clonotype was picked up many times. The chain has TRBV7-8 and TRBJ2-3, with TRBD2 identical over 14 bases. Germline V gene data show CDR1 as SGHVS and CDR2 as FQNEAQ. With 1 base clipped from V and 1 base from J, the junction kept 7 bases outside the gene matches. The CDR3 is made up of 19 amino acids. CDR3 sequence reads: CASSLVGLAGAEGTDTQYF. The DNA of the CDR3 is TGTGCCAGCAGCTTAGTGGGACTAGCGGGGGCTGAGGGCACAGATACGCAGTATTTT. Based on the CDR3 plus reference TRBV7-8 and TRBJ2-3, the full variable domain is GAGVSQSPRYKVAKRGQDVALRCDPISGHVSLFWYQQALGQGPEFLTYFQNEAQLDKSGLPSDRFFAERPEGSVSTLKIQRTQQEDSAVYLCASSLVGLAGAEGTDTQYFGPGTRLTVL.

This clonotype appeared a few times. The CDR3 spells CASSSLRRQGAPTEAFF. In DNA, the CDR3 is TGTGCCAGCAGCTCCTTGAGACGACAGGGGGCGCCCACTGAAGCTTTCTTT. The chain employs TRBV11-1 and TRBJ1-1; TRBD1 agrees at 10 bases. The germline V gene encodes CDR1 SGHAT and CDR2 FQDESV (reference sequence). After removal of 4 bases from V and 4 bases from J, the junction contained 12 bases not matched to a gene. The CDR3 consists of 17 residues.

In DNA, the CDR3 is TGCAGTGCTAGAGCTGGGCGGGCAAACACAGATACGCAGTATTTT. Amino acids: CSARAGRANTDTQYF. The gene calls are TRBV20-1 and TRBJ2-3, with a weak D call TRBD2 (5 bases). The CDR3 sequence is 15 residues long. V was shortened by 1 base and J by 2 bases, with 13 bases between the two germline ends. Germline V gene data show CDR1 as DFQATT and CDR2 as SNEGSKA (reference sequence).

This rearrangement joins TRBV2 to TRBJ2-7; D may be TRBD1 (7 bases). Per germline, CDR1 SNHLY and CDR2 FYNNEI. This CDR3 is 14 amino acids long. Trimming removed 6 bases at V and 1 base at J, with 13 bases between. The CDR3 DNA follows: TGTGCCAGCAGGGCGGGACAGCCTTCCTACGAGCAGTACTTC. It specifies CASRAGQPSYEQYF.

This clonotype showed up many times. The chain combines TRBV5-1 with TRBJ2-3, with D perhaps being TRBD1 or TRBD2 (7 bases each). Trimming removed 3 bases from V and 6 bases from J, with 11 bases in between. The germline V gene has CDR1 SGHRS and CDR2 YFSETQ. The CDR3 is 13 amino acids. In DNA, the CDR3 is TGCGCCAGCAGCTGGGGGGGACAGGATACGCAGTATTTT. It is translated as CASSWGGQDTQYF.